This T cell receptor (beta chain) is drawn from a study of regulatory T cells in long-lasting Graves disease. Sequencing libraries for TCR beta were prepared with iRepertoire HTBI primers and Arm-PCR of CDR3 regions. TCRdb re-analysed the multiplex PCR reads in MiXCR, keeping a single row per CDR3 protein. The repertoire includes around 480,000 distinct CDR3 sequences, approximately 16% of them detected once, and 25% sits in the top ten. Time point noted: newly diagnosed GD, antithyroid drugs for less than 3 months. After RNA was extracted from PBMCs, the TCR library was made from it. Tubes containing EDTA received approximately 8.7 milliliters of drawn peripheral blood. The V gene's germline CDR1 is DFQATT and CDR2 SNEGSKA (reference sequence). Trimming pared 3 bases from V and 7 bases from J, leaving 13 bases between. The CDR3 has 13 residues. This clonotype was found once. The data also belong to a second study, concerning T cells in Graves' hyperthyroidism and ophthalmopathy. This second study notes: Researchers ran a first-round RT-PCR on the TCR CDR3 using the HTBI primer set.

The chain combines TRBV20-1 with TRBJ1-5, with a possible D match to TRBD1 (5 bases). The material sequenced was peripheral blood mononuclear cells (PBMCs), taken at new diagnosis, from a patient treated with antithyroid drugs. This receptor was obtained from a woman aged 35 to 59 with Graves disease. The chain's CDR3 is CSASPGVAQPQHF. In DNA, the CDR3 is TGCAGTGCTAGCCCGGGGGTGGCACAGCCCCAGCATTTT.